The sequence of this TCR beta chain was determined in a study of T cells in Graves' hyperthyroidism and ophthalmopathy. Regarding the study as a whole: In the blood, most expanded thyroid clonotypes above 0.001 appeared as well.

V was shortened by 5 bases and J by 6 bases, with 23 bases between the two germline ends. The germline V gene encodes CDR1 SGHTA and CDR2 FQGTGA. This CDR3 has 17 amino acids. Researchers took RNA transcripts and amplified the TCR beta CDR3 regions from them. In the first-round RT-PCR of the TCR CDR3, the HTBI primer set was used. TCRdb re-called the multiplex PCR reads with MiXCR, one entry per CDR3 protein. The sample consists of about 340,000 distinct CDR3 sequences, 15% to 20% of them appearing once. This clonotype was counted a few times. Its antigen is not identified. The sequence came from a woman aged 45-60 years with Graves' hyperthyroidism. The gene calls are TRBV7-3 and TRBJ2-1; the D call may be TRBD1 or TRBD2 (7 bases each). The sequencing input was blood. Written as DNA, the CDR3 is TGTGCCAGCAGCACGAACAGGGGAGGGGGCTTGGTCAATGAGCAGTTCTTC. This encodes CASSTNRGGGLVNEQFF.